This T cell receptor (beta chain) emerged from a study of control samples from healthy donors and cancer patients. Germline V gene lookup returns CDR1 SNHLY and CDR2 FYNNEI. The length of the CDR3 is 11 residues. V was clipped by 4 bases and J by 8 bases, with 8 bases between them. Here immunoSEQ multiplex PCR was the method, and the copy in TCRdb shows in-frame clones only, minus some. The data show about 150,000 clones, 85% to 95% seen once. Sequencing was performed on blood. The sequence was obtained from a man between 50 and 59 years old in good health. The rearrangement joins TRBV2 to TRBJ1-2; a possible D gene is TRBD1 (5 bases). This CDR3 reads CASSGGVGYTF. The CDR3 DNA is TGTGCCAGCAGTGGGGGCGTCGGCTACACCTTC. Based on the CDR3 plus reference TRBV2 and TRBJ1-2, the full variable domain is EPEVTQTPSHQVTQMGQEVILRCVPISNHLYFYWYRQILGQKVEFLVSFYNNEISEKSEIFDDQFSVERPDGSNFTLKIRSTKLEDSAMYFCASSGGVGYTFGSGTRLTVV.